A selection of T cell receptor beta chains follows, all from one sample in a study of beta chain features in type 1 diabetes. Data came from immunoSEQ multiplex PCR; TCRdb stores just in-frame clones and leaves some out. In the table there are roughly 150,000 clones, 9% of which are singletons. Sample: central memory CD4+ T cells from blood. All receptors derive from a woman in her thirties with type 1 diabetes. The CDR3 runs from the conserved cysteine through the conserved F or W. A D gene is named only where the DNA matches it firmly. Only part of the rows carry a size: once, few, many, or a class if the clone is expanded.

V	D	size	J	DNA	CDR3
TRBV19	NA	NA	TRBJ2-1	TGTGCCAGTAGTATAATCGGGGAGCCTAACGAGCAGTTCTTC	CASSIIGEPNEQFF
TRBV11-1	TRBD2	NA	TRBJ2-1	TGTGCCAGCAGCAAAGGGACTAGTCACCCCGATGAGCAGTTCTTC	CASSKGTSHPDEQFF
TRBV6-6	TRBD1	few	TRBJ1-2	TGTGCCAGCAGGGACGACAGGGAAGCTAACTATGGCTACACCTTC	CASRDDREANYGYTF
TRBV30	TRBD2	NA	TRBJ2-3	TGTGCCTGGACTAGCGGGAGCACAGATACGCAGTATTTT	CAWTSGSTDTQYF
TRBV18	NA	NA	TRBJ1-1	TGTGCCAGCTCAGGGCAGAGGAACACTGAAGCTTTCTTT	CASSGQRNTEAFF
TRBV7-2	NA	NA	TRBJ2-7	TGTGCCAGCAGCTTAGACTCGAGCGGTAGCTCCTACGAGCAGTACTTC	CASSLDSSGSSYEQYF
TRBV21-1	NA	few	TRBJ1-2	TGTGCCAGCAGCAACGGGTATCGGGAAGCTAACTATGGCTACACCTTC	CASSNGYREANYGYTF
TRBV7-8	NA	NA	TRBJ2-4	TGTGCCAGCAGCTTAGGGGGGGAGGTAAACATTCAGTACTTC	CASSLGGEVNIQYF
TRBV4-1	NA	few	TRBJ2-7	TGTGCCAGCAGCCTTAAGCCCGAGGTGGACGAGCAGTACTTC	CASSLKPEVDEQYF
TRBV30	TRBD2	NA	TRBJ2-7	TGTGCCAGAAGGACTAGCGGCTCCTACGAGCAGTACTTC	CARRTSGSYEQYF
TRBV29-1	NA	few	TRBJ1-2	TGCAGCGTTGAAGGGTTTCGGGATGGCTACACCTTC	CSVEGFRDGYTF
TRBV5-1	NA	NA	TRBJ2-5	TGCGCCAGCAGCTTGGCCGGGGAGACCCAGTACTTC	CASSLAGETQYF
TRBV5-1	NA	few	TRBJ1-5	TGCGCCAAACCTTTCCGTGGGCTCAATCAGCCCCAGCATTTT	CAKPFRGLNQPQHF
TRBV7-9	NA	few	TRBJ1-1	TGTGCCAGCAGCTTAGGGAGTCAGAACACTGAAGCTTTCTTT	CASSLGSQNTEAFF
TRBV6-1	TRBD1	NA	TRBJ1-3	TGTGCCATCCTCCGGGACAGGGCTGGAAACACCATATATTTT	CAILRDRAGNTIYF
TRBV20-1	NA	few	TRBJ1-2	TGCAGTGCTGGGCGTAACTATGGCTACACCTTC	CSAGRNYGYTF
TRBV5-6	NA	NA	TRBJ1-1	TGTGCCAGCAGCTTGGCCGCTGCGGGTTTCGACACTGAAGCTTTCTTT	CASSLAAAGFDTEAFF
TRBV7-9	NA	NA	TRBJ1-2	TGTGCCAGCAGCTTTGGACATCTTAACACCTTC	CASSFGHLNTF
TRBV28	TRBD1	many	TRBJ2-7	TGTGCCAGCAACACAGGGGGCCCCTACGAGCAGTACTTC	CASNTGGPYEQYF
TRBV15	TRBD2	NA	TRBJ2-1	TGTGCCACCAGCCCGGGACTAGGCTCATTCAGGGAGCAGTTCTTC	CATSPGLGSFREQFF
TRBV15	NA	few	TRBJ1-2	TGTGCCACCAGCATTAGGAGCGGGGCTCACTATGGCTACACCTTC	CATSIRSGAHYGYTF
TRBV30	NA	NA	TRBJ1-1	TGTGCCTGGTCACAGGGATTTGTTTCAGCTTTCTTT	CAWSQGFVSAFF
TRBV5-4	TRBD1	NA	TRBJ2-1	TGTGCCAGCAGCCAAGGACAGGGAAATGAGCAGTTCTTC	CASSQGQGNEQFF
TRBV2	NA	few	TRBJ1-5	TGTGCCAGCAGTTCTCAGGGCAGTCAGCCCCAGCATTTT	CASSSQGSQPQHF
TRBV14	TRBD1	NA	TRBJ1-2	TGTGCCAGCAGCCCCGGGACAGATTATGGCTACACCTTC	CASSPGTDYGYTF
TRBV28	TRBD2	NA	TRBJ2-1	TGTGCCAGCAGCACCACTAGCGGGAGCTCCTACAATGAGCAGTTCTTC	CASSTTSGSSYNEQFF
TRBV18	TRBD1	many	TRBJ2-5	TGTGCCAGCTCACCCATGGACAGGGAAGAGACCCAGTACTTC	CASSPMDREETQYF
TRBV18	TRBD1	NA	TRBJ2-6	TGTGCCAGCTCACAACAGGGGGCTGGGGCCAACGTCCTGACTTTC	CASSQQGAGANVLTF
TRBV18	TRBD1	NA	TRBJ2-7	TGTGCCAGCTCACTCCGGGACAGGTCCTACGAGCAGTACTTC	CASSLRDRSYEQYF
TRBV6-4	NA	NA	TRBJ2-1	TGTGCCAGCTATCACAATGAGCAGTTCTTC	CASYHNEQFF
TRBV19	TRBD2	few	TRBJ2-3	TGTGCCAGTAGTGCGCCGCCTGGGACTAGCGGGAGTGTCACAGATACGCAGTATTTT	CASSAPPGTSGSVTDTQYF
TRBV5-6	NA	few	TRBJ2-3	TGTGCCAGCAGCTTGCGGGATACGCAGTATTTT	CASSLRDTQYF
TRBV6-6	TRBD2	many	TRBJ2-7	TGTGCCAGCAGTCGCAGGACTAGCGGGATCGACGAGCAGTACTTC	CASSRRTSGIDEQYF
TRBV7-2	NA	few	TRBJ2-1	TGTGCCAGCAGCTCCGGCGTGGGCAGGGGCGACGGTGAGCAGTTCTTC	CASSSGVGRGDGEQFF
TRBV29-1	TRBD1	NA	TRBJ1-5	TGCAGCGTTGGACAGGGGAGCAATCAGCCCCAGCATTTT	CSVGQGSNQPQHF
TRBV29-1	NA	NA	TRBJ1-5	TGCAGCGTCGGACATTCTGAGCCCCAGCATTTT	CSVGHSEPQHF
TRBV9	TRBD2	few	TRBJ2-3	TGTGCCAGCAGCGCCGGCGGGAGGAGTACAGATACGCAGTATTTT	CASSAGGRSTDTQYF
TRBV7-8	TRBD1	once	TRBJ1-5	TGTGCCAGCAGCTTCAAAGGACAGGGATTCGATCAGCCCCAGCATTTT	CASSFKGQGFDQPQHF
TRBV9	NA	few	TRBJ1-2	TGTGCCAGCAGCCCTCAAGGGGAGGCCCGATATGGCTACACCTTC	CASSPQGEARYGYTF
TRBV7-3	TRBD2	few	TRBJ2-1	TGTGCCAGCGGGAGGGCCAATGAGCAGTTCTTC	CASGRANEQFF
TRBV5-4	TRBD1	few	TRBJ2-1	TGTGCCAGCAGCTTCGGACAGGCCACCTACAATGAGCAGTTCTTC	CASSFGQATYNEQFF
TRBV7-6	NA	NA	TRBJ2-5	TGTGCCAGCAGCTTAGCAAGGAGGCGGGAGACCCAGTACTTC	CASSLARRRETQYF
TRBV2	NA	NA	TRBJ1-2	TGTGCCAGCAGTACTGACAGGCTCCCCTATGGCTACACCTTC	CASSTDRLPYGYTF
TRBV7-2	TRBD2	few	TRBJ2-6	TGTGCCAGCAGCTTAGCGGGGACTATAGCTGGGGCCAACGTCCTGACTTTC	CASSLAGTIAGANVLTF
TRBV29-1	TRBD1	few	TRBJ1-2	TGCAGCGTTTACGGACAGGGTCTAGGCTATGGCTACACCTTC	CSVYGQGLGYGYTF
TRBV11-3	TRBD2	NA	TRBJ2-5	TGTGCCAGCAGCCCGGGGCTAGCGGAAGAGACCCAGTACTTC	CASSPGLAEETQYF